This T cell receptor (beta chain) emerged from a study of cytomegalovirus exposure and HLA in healthy donors. Looked up from germline, CDR1 is SGHRS and CDR2 is YFSETQ. V was pared by 5 bases and J by 3 bases, with 6 bases of the junction left unmatched. This CDR3 is 14 amino acids long. The primer mix had 60 Vbeta and 13 Jbeta primers. Only in-frame clones appear in the TCRdb table, and some are missing; sequencing was by immunoSEQ multiplex PCR. Here the sample spans roughly 180,000 clones, more than 60% being singletons. General study results and limits: Among the sequence variants, a highly shared cluster was likely an artifact of sequencing. 87-base-pair reads could not separate some V segments, including TRBV6-2 and TRBV6-3. HLA allele associations emerged for 15,000 to 20,000 TCR beta sequences in a later analysis, at 0.05 false discovery rate. Most subjects had HLA-A and HLA-B alleles reportedly predicted accurately by TCR beta sequences.

Concerning this clone: Its specificity is not known.

Sequenced material: PBMCs. The source of this sequence is a woman aged 40 to 50 in good health and CMV-seropositive. V is TRBV5-1 and J is TRBJ1-1, with 8 bases matching TRBD1. The DNA of the CDR3 is TGCGCCAGCAGAGCGACAGGGGTGGACACTGAAGCTTTCTTT. This encodes CASRATGVDTEAFF.